These T cell receptor beta chains were read from a single sample in a study of patients and donors after allogeneic stem cell transplantation. In TCRdb, the RT-PCR reads were re-called with MiXCR into one record per CDR3 protein. The data contain under 200,000 distinct CDR3 sequences, roughly 30% of them singletons. The sequencing input was blood, either unsorted or a sorted T cell fraction (not recorded which). The receptors were gathered from a human donor who was either an allogeneic HSCT recipient or a stem cell or donor lymphocyte infusion donor (not recorded which). It is not recorded whose cells these are; they may come from a transplant donor. The CDR3 runs from the conserved cysteine through the conserved F or W. The D gene is left open where the match is weak. Not all rows give a size; the values are once, few, many and, for expanded clones, a class.

>TRBV6-6|TRBJ2-7|TRBD1|once
CASISPGQGAYEQYF
TGTGCCAGCATCTCACCGGGACAGGGTGCCTACGAGCAGTACTTC
>TRBV20-1|TRBJ2-7|NA|NA
CSAEPGAGYEQYF
TGCAGTGCTGAACCCGGGGCCGGCTACGAGCAGTACTTC
>TRBV20-1|TRBJ2-3|NA|NA
CSARDPPDITQYF
TGCAGTGCTAGAGATCCGCCAGACATTACGCAGTATTTT
>TRBV21-1|TRBJ2-3|NA|NA
CASRGAGGPIDTQYF
TGTGCCAGCAGAGGAGCGGGAGGGCCGATAGATACGCAGTATTTT
>TRBV9|TRBJ1-2|TRBD1|NA
CASSTYPGGYTF
TGTGCCAGCAGCACATACCCAGGGGGTTACACCTTC
>TRBV29-1|TRBJ2-7|TRBD2|NA
CSVRRGRTLGEQYF
TGCAGCGTTAGGCGCGGGAGAACCCTAGGGGAGCAGTACTTC
>TRBV28|TRBJ1-1|NA|NA
CASALGGSGSTEAFF
TGTGCCAGCGCTTTAGGAGGGTCTGGTAGCACTGAAGCTTTCTTT
>TRBV12-3/TRBV12-4|TRBJ2-2|TRBD2|NA
CASSFGLVGGPGTGELFF
TGTGCCAGCAGTTTCGGGTTGGTGGGAGGGCCGGGCACCGGGGAGCTGTTTTTT
>TRBV20-1|TRBJ1-6|TRBD1|many
CSARDQGDSPLHF
TGCAGTGCTAGAGATCAGGGGGACTCACCCCTCCACTTT
>TRBV12-3/TRBV12-4|TRBJ2-2|TRBD2|NA
CVSGRTGELFF
TGTGTAAGCGGGAGGACCGGGGAGCTGTTTTTT
>TRBV18|TRBJ1-1|NA|few
CASSPQHKGGMNTEAFF
TGTGCCAGCTCACCCCAACATAAGGGGGGCATGAACACTGAAGCTTTCTTT
>TRBV6-5|TRBJ1-1|NA|many
CASSYSMGRWRRNTEAFF
TGTGCCAGCAGTTACTCGATGGGGAGGTGGCGCAGGAACACTGAAGCTTTCTTT
>TRBV6-1|TRBJ1-3|NA|many
CASSPGPSSGNTIYF
TGTGCCAGCAGTCCCGGACCCAGCTCTGGAAACACCATATATTTT
>TRBV7-9|TRBJ2-7|TRBD2|NA
CASSGGTSGTYEQYF
TGTGCCAGCAGCGGAGGGACTAGCGGGACCTACGAGCAGTACTTC
>TRBV24-1|TRBJ2-7|NA|NA
CATSRGYEQYF
TGTGCCACCAGTCGCGGATACGAGCAGTACTTC
>TRBV29-1|TRBJ2-4|NA|NA
CSVEGGGARHIQYF
TGCAGCGTTGAAGGCGGGGGCGCGAGACACATTCAGTACTTC
>TRBV5-1|TRBJ2-2|TRBD1|NA
CASSRDRGLSNTGELFF
TGCGCCAGCAGCCGGGACAGGGGGCTCTCGAACACCGGGGAGCTGTTTTTT
>TRBV3-1|TRBJ2-7|TRBD2|few
CASSPSRTSGSYEQYF
TGTGCCAGCAGCCCCTCCCGGACTAGCGGGAGCTACGAGCAGTACTTC
>TRBV28|TRBJ1-5|TRBD1|few
CASSVTGTGIIHQPQHF
TGTGCCAGCAGTGTTACCGGGACAGGGATAATTCATCAGCCCCAGCATTTT
>TRBV18|TRBJ2-3|NA|NA
CASSPQWTTVGDTQYF
TGTGCCAGCTCACCTCAATGGACCACAGTTGGAGATACGCAGTATTTT
>TRBV13|TRBJ2-7|NA|NA
CASSLGSPFGGRYEQYF
TGTGCCAGCAGCTTAGGCTCACCTTTCGGGGGGCGCTACGAGCAGTACTTC
>TRBV14|TRBJ2-1|TRBD2|NA
CASSQEAGGHNEQFF
TGTGCCAGCAGCCAAGAAGCGGGAGGCCACAATGAGCAGTTCTTC
>TRBV5-1|TRBJ1-2|NA|many
CASSSRDGGLGYTF
TGCGCCAGCAGCTCCCGGGACGGAGGCCTTGGCTACACCTTC
>TRBV7-9|TRBJ2-7|NA|NA
CASSLSPGTDAYEQYF
TGTGCCAGCAGCTTATCTCCCGGGACCGACGCCTACGAGCAGTACTTC
>TRBV27|TRBJ2-1|TRBD2|NA
CASSPGLVERQFF
TGTGCCAGCAGTCCCGGACTAGTCGAGAGGCAGTTCTTC
>TRBV28|TRBJ2-7|NA|NA
CASEGRIPYEQYF
TGTGCCAGCGAGGGCAGGATACCCTACGAGCAGTACTTC
>TRBV25-1|TRBJ2-5|NA|few
CASSEGGWGTQYF
TGTGCCAGCAGTGAAGGGGGATGGGGGACCCAGTACTTC
>TRBV5-1|TRBJ2-1|TRBD2|once
CASSFLAGGYEQFF
TGCGCCAGCAGCTTCCTCGCGGGAGGGTATGAGCAGTTCTTC
>TRBV28|TRBJ2-5|NA|NA
CASSQGIGPPQETQYF
TGTGCCAGCAGCCAGGGGATAGGGCCTCCCCAAGAGACCCAGTACTTC